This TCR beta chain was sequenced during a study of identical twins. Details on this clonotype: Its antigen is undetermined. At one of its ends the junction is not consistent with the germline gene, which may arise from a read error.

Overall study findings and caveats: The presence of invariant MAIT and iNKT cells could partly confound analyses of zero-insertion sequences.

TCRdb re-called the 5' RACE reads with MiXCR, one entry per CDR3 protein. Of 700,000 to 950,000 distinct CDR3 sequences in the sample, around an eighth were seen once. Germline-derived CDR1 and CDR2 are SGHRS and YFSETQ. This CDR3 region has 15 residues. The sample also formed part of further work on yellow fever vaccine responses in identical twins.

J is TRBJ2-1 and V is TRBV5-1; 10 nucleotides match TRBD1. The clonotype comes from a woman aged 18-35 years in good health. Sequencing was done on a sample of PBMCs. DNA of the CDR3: TGCGCCAGCAGCTTGGAGGGACAGGGGTTTAATGAGCACTTCTTC. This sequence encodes CASSLEGQGFNEHFF.